This T cell receptor beta chain was recorded in a study of cytomegalovirus exposure and HLA in healthy donors. The germline CDR1 and CDR2 sequences are SQVTM and ANQGSEA. V lost 6 bases, J lost 3 bases, and 11 bases stayed unmatched. The CDR3 has 15 residues. 60 Vbeta and 13 Jbeta primers were used in PCR. Libraries were prepared by immunoSEQ multiplex PCR; TCRdb keeps only in-frame clonotypes and omits some of them. The sample yields more than 150,000 clones, approximately 80% seen once. The receptor was isolated from a girl aged 10-17 years in good health and CMV-seropositive. The chain uses TRBV29-1 and TRBJ2-1; 7 positions agree with TRBD2. Specimen: PBMCs. The CDR3 nucleotides read TGCAGCGTGACACCGGGACTACAGAACTACAATGAGCAGTTCTTC. Residues: CSVTPGLQNYNEQFF.